Following are 3 T cell receptor beta chains from one sample sequenced in a study of cytomegalovirus exposure and HLA in healthy donors. PCR involved 60 Vbeta and 13 Jbeta primers. Sequenced by immunoSEQ multiplex PCR; TCRdb stores in-frame clones only, minus some. The top ten hold 5.7% of the sample, which has 160,000 or so clones, over 70% seen once. Source material: PBMCs. The receptor source for this set is a man aged 40-50 years in good health and CMV-seronegative.

The chain couples TRBV7-9 to TRBJ1-3, with D perhaps matching TRBD1 (6 bases). The CDR3 is 12 residues long. The V end lost 1 base, the J end lost 15 bases, and 13 bases lay between the germline ends. Germline loops: CDR1 SEHNR, CDR2 FQNEAQ (reference sequence). CDR3 bases: TGTGCCAGCAGCTTAGGGGACACCCCCCAATATTTT. It specifies CASSLGDTPQYF.

This clone was seen just once. This chain uses TRBV20-1 with TRBJ2-5, with D unclear. Trimming shortened V by 7 bases and J by 2 bases, and 8 bases separated the two germline ends. This CDR3 region has 11 residues. Per germline, CDR1 DFQATT and CDR2 SNEGSKA (reference sequence). The CDR3 sequence: CSGQTQETQYF. The CDR3 DNA reads as TGCAGTGGCCAAACTCAAGAGACCCAGTACTTC.

This clone was seen a single time. The gene calls are TRBV6-5 and TRBJ2-7, with TRBD2 matching 7 bases. Germline V gives CDR1 MNHEY, CDR2 SVGAGI. The CDR3 covers 14 residues. V lost 6 bases to trimming and J lost 1 base; unmatched junction nucleotides: 6. In DNA form, the CDR3 reads TGTGCCAGCAGGTCCAGCGGGAAGTCCTACGAGCAGTACTTC. Translation gives CASRSSGKSYEQYF.